This TCR beta chain was captured by sequencing in a study of CD8 T cells in ankylosing spondylitis. Quantitative 5'-RACE with molecular barcodes produced the TCR beta libraries. Each CDR3 protein gets one entry after TCRdb re-called the 5' RACE reads with MiXCR. The sample includes about 140,000 distinct CDR3 sequences, about 7% of them seen just once. CDR3 length equals 15 residues. The junction had 10 bases not matched to a gene; V was cut back by 4 bases and J by 4 bases. Germline V CDR1 and CDR2: SQVTM, ANQGSEA. Study outcomes and limitations: Relatively rare in peripheral blood, disease-linked clones were also CD8+. Enrichment of disease-linked clones was reportedly significant in matched ankylosing spondylitis synovial fluid. What seemed typical of ankylosing spondylitis blood was a TCR beta motif built from about 8 highly homologous variants.

This clonotype showed up many times. Antigen: not known. Material for sequencing was blood, either unsorted or a sorted T cell fraction (not recorded which). The TCR was taken from a female donor with ankylosing spondylitis or in good health (not recorded which). The V and J genes are TRBV29-1 and TRBJ2-1; 7 positions agree with TRBD2. CDR3 nucleotides: TGCAGCGTTGGGCGCCAGCGGGGCCCTTACAATGAGCAGTTCTTC. Translation gives CSVGRQRGPYNEQFF.